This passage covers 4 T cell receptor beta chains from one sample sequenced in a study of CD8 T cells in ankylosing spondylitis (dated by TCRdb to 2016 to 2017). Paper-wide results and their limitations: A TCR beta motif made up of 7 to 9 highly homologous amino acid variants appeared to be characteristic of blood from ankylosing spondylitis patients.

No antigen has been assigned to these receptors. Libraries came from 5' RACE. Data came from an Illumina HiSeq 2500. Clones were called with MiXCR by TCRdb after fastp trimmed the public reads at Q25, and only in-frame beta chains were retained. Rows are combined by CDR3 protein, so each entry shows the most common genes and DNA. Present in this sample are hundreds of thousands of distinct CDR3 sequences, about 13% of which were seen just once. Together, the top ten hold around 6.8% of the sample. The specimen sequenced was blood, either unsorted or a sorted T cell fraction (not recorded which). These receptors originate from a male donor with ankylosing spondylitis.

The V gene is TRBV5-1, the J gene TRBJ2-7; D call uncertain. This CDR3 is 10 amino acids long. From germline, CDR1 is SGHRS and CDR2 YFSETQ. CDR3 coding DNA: TGTGCCAGCAGCTCCTACGAGCAGTACGTC. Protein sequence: CASSSYEQYV.

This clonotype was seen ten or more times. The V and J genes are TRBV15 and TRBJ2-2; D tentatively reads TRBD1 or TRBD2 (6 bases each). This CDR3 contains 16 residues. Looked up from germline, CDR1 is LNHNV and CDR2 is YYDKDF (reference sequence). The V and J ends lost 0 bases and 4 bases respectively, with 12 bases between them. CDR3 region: CATSRDRGEFTGELFF. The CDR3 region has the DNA TGTGCCACCAGCAGAGATAGGGGGGAATTCACCGGGGAGCTGTTTTTT.

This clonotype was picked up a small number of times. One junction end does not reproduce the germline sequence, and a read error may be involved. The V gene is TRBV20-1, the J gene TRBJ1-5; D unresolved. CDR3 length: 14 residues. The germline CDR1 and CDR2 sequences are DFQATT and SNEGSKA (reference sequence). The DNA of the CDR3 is TGCAGTGCTAGAGAAACAGCAGGCAATCAGCACCAGCATTTT. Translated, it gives CSARETAGNQHQHF.

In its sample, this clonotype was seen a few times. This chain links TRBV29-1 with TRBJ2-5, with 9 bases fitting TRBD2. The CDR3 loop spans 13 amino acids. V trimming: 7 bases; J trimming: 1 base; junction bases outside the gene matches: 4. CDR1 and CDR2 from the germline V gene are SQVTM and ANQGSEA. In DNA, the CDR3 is TGCAGCGCCGTGACTAGCGGCCAAGAGACCCAGTACTTC. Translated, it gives CSAVTSGQETQYF.